Listed here are 2 T cell receptor beta chains from one sample, sequenced in a study of T-cell reconstitution after alpha-beta-depleted transplantation in children. This sample's TCRbeta library carried unique molecular identifier barcodes. One entry per CDR3 protein, called by TCRdb with MiXCR from the PCR reads. The sample holds about 830,000 distinct CDR3 sequences; under 20% are singletons and the top ten take under 6%. Sequenced material: PBMCs, mostly from graft donor cells, taken 360 days after TCRalphabeta/CD19-depleted stem cell transplant. The receptors were gathered from a male patient under 18 who had a stem cell transplant for acute lymphoblastic leukemia, so the T cells may come from the graft donor.

The chain has TRBV5-5 and TRBJ2-4; TRBD2 agrees at 10 bases. The CDR3 length is 16 residues. The trim removed 1 base at V and 7 bases at J, leaving 8 bases unmatched. Germline values: CDR1 SGHKS, CDR2 YYEKEE (reference sequence). The CDR3 protein is CASSLTSAGGWNIQYF. In DNA form, the CDR3 reads TGTGCCAGCAGCTTGACATCAGCGGGAGGGTGGAACATTCAGTACTTC.

The rearrangement uses TRBV7-2 and TRBJ2-7; TRBD2 matches at 9 bases. Germline loops: CDR1 SGHTA, CDR2 FQGNSA. J lost 3 bases, V lost 5 bases, and 11 bases had no gene match. This CDR3 has 16 residues. The CDR3 is CASSHLIRLADYEQYF. In DNA, the CDR3 is TGTGCCAGCAGCCACCTAATAAGACTAGCGGACTACGAGCAGTACTTC.